The TCR beta chain described here comes from a study of shared clonotypes between healthy human individuals. General study findings and limits: Limitation of the genetic and exposure-history diversity represented came from the few donors.

The V gene's germline CDR1 is MNHNS and CDR2 SASEGT. Trimming cost V 0 bases and J 2 bases, with 14 bases left between them. This CDR3 region has 16 residues. The assay was run at deep level. Genomic DNA of each subset was evenly split across several immunoSEQ plates. Some clones are missing from TCRdb's copy, which holds only in-frame ones; the method was immunoSEQ multiplex PCR. The data contain 950,000 to 1,200,000 clones, roughly 80% of them singletons. Turning to this clone: What it binds is not known.

Study donors comprised healthy, HIV-negative adults devoid of recent acute infection or vaccination. The sample consisted of memory CD4+ T cells from PBMCs. The sample's subset: CD45RA-negative fraction. The chain is built from TRBV6-1 and TRBJ2-7; D is perhaps TRBD1 or TRBD2 (6 bases each). This clonotype was sampled from a man younger than 30 in good health. Some clones in this sample may be carry-over from other donors' samples. The CDR3 region is CASSEAGGGLPYEQYF. CDR3 coding DNA: TGTGCCAGCAGTGAAGCGGGGGGCGGACTTCCCTACGAGCAGTACTTC.